Each of the 32 T cell receptor beta chains below was sequenced from the same sample in a study of graft-versus-host responses after intestinal transplantation. These TCRs' antigens remain unknown. Here immunoSEQ multiplex PCR was the method, and the copy in TCRdb shows in-frame clones only, minus some. The repertoire holds some 50,000 clones, about 88% seen once, with over 0.45% in the top ten. The material was unstimulated CD4+ T cells sorted from spleen or lymph node cells, obtained before transplant. The receptors originated from a human donor who was the organ donor for an intestinal transplant.

The CDR3 loop is CASSVGTSGRKDEQFF. CDR3 sequence (DNA): TGTGCCAGCAGCGTGGGGACTAGCGGGCGAAAGGATGAGCAGTTCTTC. The chain links TRBV9 to TRBJ2-1; 12 bases fit TRBD2. Germline CDR1 reads SGDLS; CDR2 reads YYNGEE. V lost 2 bases, J lost 8 bases, and 8 bases stayed unmatched. This CDR3 region has 16 residues. Supplemented by reference TRBV9 and TRBJ2-1, the full variable domain reads DSGVTQTPKHLITATGQRVTLRCSPRSGDLSVYWYQQSLDQGLQFLIQYYNGEERAKGNILERFSAQQFPDLHSELNLSSLELGDSALYFCASSVGTSGRKDEQFFGPGTRLTVL.

This clone has a single count. V gene TRBV6-1 combines with J gene TRBJ2-7, with D unclear. The CDR3 contains 14 residues. V lost 5 bases, J lost 3 bases, and 14 bases lay in between. Germline-derived CDR1 and CDR2 are MNHNS and SASEGT. In DNA form, the CDR3 reads TGTGCCAGCAGTCACCCGGGCCAGAACTACGAGCAGTACTTC. It encodes CASSHPGQNYEQYF.

The chain couples TRBV6-1 to TRBJ2-3, with D hard to call. Germline-derived CDR1 and CDR2 are MNHNS and SASEGT. Trimming pared 0 bases from V and 15 bases from J, leaving 10 bases between. CDR3 length: 11 amino acids. CDR3 in amino acids: CASSEAPPKYF. In nucleotides, the CDR3 is TGTGCCAGCAGTGAAGCTCCCCCCAAATATTTT.

The chain couples TRBV6-1 to TRBJ1-5; D gene uncertain. CDR3 length: 13 amino acids. Trimming cost V 3 bases and J 7 bases, with 10 bases left between them. The germline V gene encodes CDR1 MNHNS and CDR2 SASEGT. The CDR3 region has the DNA TGTGCCAGCAGTGAGGTTGGGGTACAGCCCCAGCATTTT. This gives the protein CASSEVGVQPQHF.

The chain uses TRBV15 and TRBJ1-2, with D tentatively TRBD1 (5 bases). The V and J ends lost 5 bases and 8 bases respectively, with 18 bases between them. Germline CDR1 LNHNV, CDR2 YYDKDF (reference sequence). This CDR3 has 14 amino acids. Written as DNA, the CDR3 is TGTGCCACCAGCGGGGGTCGGACTGGAGGGGGCTACACCTTC. Protein product: CATSGGRTGGGYTF.

This clone was detected only once. The V call is TRBV9, the J call TRBJ2-1, with 8 bases matching TRBD2. CDR1 is SGDLS, CDR2 YYNGEE, per germline. The CDR3 is made up of 20 amino acids. V dropped 6 bases and J dropped 0; count of bases not matched to a gene: 20. The CDR3 is CASIPPRASGFVSSYNEQFF. The CDR3 DNA sequence: TGTGCCAGCATCCCCCCCCGGGCTAGCGGGTTCGTGAGCTCCTACAATGAGCAGTTCTTC. Full variable domain (missing parts from reference TRBV9 and TRBJ2-1): DSGVTQTPKHLITATGQRVTLRCSPRSGDLSVYWYQQSLDQGLQFLIQYYNGEERAKGNILERFSAQQFPDLHSELNLSSLELGDSALYFCASIPPRASGFVSSYNEQFFGPGTRLTVL.

J is TRBJ2-5 and V is TRBV10-1, with D maybe TRBD2 (6 bases). V lost 5 bases to trimming and J lost 5 bases, with 12 bases between them. Germline loops: CDR1 WNHNN, CDR2 SYGVQD (reference sequence). This CDR3 has 13 residues. The CDR3 nucleotides are TGCGCCAGCAGTCCGGGACTTCTGGAGACCCAGTACTTC. It codes for CASSPGLLETQYF.

The CDR3 DNA reads TGCGCCAGCAGCCTCAGTTGGGAGACCCAGTACTTC. Translated, it gives CASSLSWETQYF. V usage is TRBV5-1 and J usage is TRBJ2-5; D unclear. The length of the CDR3 is 12 residues. V was trimmed by 4 bases and J by 5 bases, leaving 9 bases between them. Germline V gene sequence: CDR1 SGHRS, CDR2 YFSETQ.

The genes are TRBV5-4 and TRBJ2-7; TRBD2 might be the D (6 bases). The CDR3 is 14 amino acids. V was clipped by 2 bases and J by 4 bases, with 13 bases between them. Germline values: CDR1 SGHNT, CDR2 YYREEE (reference sequence). CDR3 loop: CASSFQIAAYEQYF. The CDR3 nucleotides read TGTGCCAGCAGCTTCCAAATAGCGGCTTACGAGCAGTACTTC.

The chain employs TRBV6-5 and TRBJ1-1; D ambiguous. V dropped 5 bases and J dropped 8 bases, with 15 bases sitting between them. Looked up from germline, CDR1 is MNHEY and CDR2 is SVGAGI. The CDR3 spans 13 residues. The CDR3 sequence: CASSDSRAVEAFF. The CDR3 nucleotides read TGTGCCAGCAGTGATAGTAGGGCAGTGGAAGCTTTCTTT.

The CDR3 spells CASSFTGGTQYF. The CDR3 DNA sequence: TGTGCCAGCAGTTTCACCGGGGGGACCCAGTACTTC. The chain is built from TRBV6-1 and TRBJ2-5; tentative D call: TRBD2 (6 bases). The V end lost 5 bases, the J end lost 7 bases, and 11 bases lay between the germline ends. This CDR3 comprises 12 residues. The germline V gene encodes CDR1 MNHNS and CDR2 SASEGT.

The CDR3 region has the DNA TGCAGTGCTGGACAGATCTACGAGCAGTACTTC. This sequence encodes CSAGQIYEQYF. This chain uses TRBV20-1 with TRBJ2-7; D might be TRBD1 (6 bases). V shed 5 bases and J shed 3 bases, with 8 bases lying between them. Per the germline V gene, CDR1 is DFQATT and CDR2 is SNEGSKA (reference sequence). This CDR3 has 11 amino acids.

The chain employs TRBV5-1 and TRBJ2-3; no clear D. Trimming took off 0 bases at V and 2 bases at J, with 7 bases between the two ends. The CDR3 sequence is 14 residues long. Germline loops: CDR1 SGHRS, CDR2 YFSETQ. As DNA, the CDR3 is TGCGCCAGCAGCTTGGCCTACTCCACAGATACGCAGTATTTT. Amino acid sequence: CASSLAYSTDTQYF.

This chain uses TRBV18 with TRBJ2-7; D is perhaps TRBD1 (6 bases). Germline V gives CDR1 KGHSH, CDR2 LQKENI. This CDR3 comprises 16 residues. With 2 bases removed from V and 0 bases from J, the gap between germline ends came to 14 bases. Here the CDR3 DNA reads TGTGCCAGCTCACCAGGGTTACAGGGAGCCTCCTACGAGCAGTACTTC. It encodes CASSPGLQGASYEQYF. Full variable domain (rest looked up from reference TRBV18 and TRBJ2-7): NAGVMQNPRHLVRRRGQEARLRCSPMKGHSHVYWYRQLPEEGLKFMVYLQKENIIDESGMPKERFSAEFPKEGPSILRIQQVVRGDSAAYFCASSPGLQGASYEQYFGPGTRLTVT.

The chain employs TRBV7-9 and TRBJ1-1; no firm D call. The germline V gene encodes CDR1 SEHNR and CDR2 FQNEAQ (reference sequence). The CDR3 is 14 amino acids. Trimming removed 3 bases from V and 7 bases from J, with 15 bases in between. CDR3: CASSFLGRRIEAFF. CDR3 DNA: TGTGCCAGCAGCTTTCTGGGCCGCCGGATTGAAGCTTTCTTT. Variable domain in full (rest from reference TRBV7-9 and TRBJ1-1): DTGVSQNPRHKITKRGQNVTFRCDPISEHNRLYWYRQTLGQGPEFLTYFQNEAQLEKSRLLSDRFSAERPKGSFSTLEIQRTEQGDSAMYLCASSFLGRRIEAFFGQGTRLTVV.

The V call is TRBV7-2, the J call TRBJ2-7; 7 bases agree with TRBD2. Germline CDR1 reads SGHTA; CDR2 reads FQGNSA. The V segment lost 4 bases and the J segment 2 bases; nucleotides outside the gene matches: 8. The CDR3 is made up of 15 amino acids. CDR3 in DNA: TGTGCCAGCAGCTCCGCTGGGGGGGGTACCTACGAGCAGTACTTC. Residues: CASSSAGGGTYEQYF.

The chain joins TRBV18 to TRBJ2-5, with 8 bases aligning to TRBD1. The germline V gene has CDR1 KGHSH and CDR2 LQKENI. This CDR3 has 18 residues. Trimming took 1 base from V and 4 from J; bases not matched to a gene: 14. Here the CDR3 DNA reads TGTGCCAGCTCACCACTACGGGAAGGACAGGGCTTTCGAGAGACCCAGTACTTC. Its protein product is CASSPLREGQGFRETQYF.

The chain couples TRBV29-1 to TRBJ2-6; the match to TRBD1 covers 7 bases. J gave up 2 bases and V 4 bases, and 5 bases lay outside the gene matches. The CDR3 runs 15 residues. Germline V lookup: CDR1 SQVTM, CDR2 ANQGSEA. The CDR3 DNA follows: TGCAGCGTTGGACAGGGTAGGGCTGGGGCCAACGTCCTGACTTTC. Its translation: CSVGQGRAGANVLTF. Complete variable domain (other parts from reference TRBV29-1 and TRBJ2-6): SAVISQKPSRDICQRGTSLTIQCQVDSQVTMMFWYRQQPGQSLTLIATANQGSEATYESGFVIDKFPISRPNLTFSTLTVSNMSPEDSSIYLCSVGQGRAGANVLTFGAGSRLTVL.

This chain joins TRBV29-1 and TRBJ1-1; 8 positions match TRBD1. Germline V gene lookup returns CDR1 SQVTM and CDR2 ANQGSEA. This CDR3 is 13 amino acids long. J gave up 6 bases and V 4 bases, and 7 bases lay outside the gene matches. CDR3 protein: CSVGTGRTAEAFF. The DNA of the CDR3 is TGCAGCGTTGGGACAGGGAGAACCGCTGAAGCTTTCTTT.

The chain has TRBV9 and TRBJ2-7; D not resolved. The CDR3 runs to 16 residues. Germline V lookup: CDR1 SGDLS, CDR2 YYNGEE. Trimming stripped 0 bases from V and 5 bases from J, with 18 bases between. The CDR3 region is CASSVEGSPDRNEQYF. The DNA of the CDR3 is TGTGCCAGCAGCGTAGAGGGTAGCCCGGATCGTAACGAGCAGTACTTC.

The chain couples TRBV28 to TRBJ2-7; 7 nucleotides agree with TRBD2. V was pared by 4 bases and J by 0 bases, with 9 bases of the junction left unmatched. Germline CDR1 MDHEN, CDR2 SYDVKM. The CDR3 is 16 amino acids. The DNA of the CDR3 is TGTGCCAGCAGTTCCGGGGTGGGAGGGCCCTCCTACGAGCAGTACTTC. Translating gives CASSSGVGGPSYEQYF.

The chain carries TRBV15 and TRBJ2-5; the match to TRBD2 covers 10 bases. Trimming cost V 4 bases and J 1 base; bases outside gene matches: 3. This CDR3 has 15 residues. From germline, CDR1 is LNHNV and CDR2 YYDKDF (reference sequence). The CDR3 spells CATSIAGGFQETQYF. As DNA, the CDR3 is TGTGCCACCAGCATAGCGGGAGGCTTCCAAGAGACCCAGTACTTC.

The J gene is TRBJ1-6, the V gene TRBV4-3; no firm D call. V was cut by 0 bases and J by 0 bases, with 15 bases left in between. From germline, CDR1 is LGHNA and CDR2 YSLEER. The CDR3 consists of 19 residues. The CDR3 DNA reads TGCGCCAGCAGCCAAGATGCGCACTCTCCGAGCTCCTATAATTCACCCCTCCACTTT. As protein: CASSQDAHSPSSYNSPLHF.

This clone was found once. The chain employs TRBV13 and TRBJ2-3; 10 bases align to TRBD1. The CDR3 sequence is 15 residues long. CDR1 and CDR2 from the germline V gene are PRHDT and FYEKMQ (reference sequence). The V gene end was trimmed by 5 bases and the J gene end by 11 bases; junction bases not matched to a gene: 13. The CDR3 loop reads CASSQDRGKGKMQYF. DNA of the CDR3: TGTGCCAGCAGCCAGGACAGGGGGAAGGGCAAAATGCAGTATTTT.

The V and J genes are TRBV5-6 and TRBJ2-4; 11 bases are shared with TRBD1. From germline, CDR1 is SGHDT and CDR2 YYEEEE. Losses at the gene ends were 2 bases for V and 3 bases for J; bases not matched to a gene: 7. This CDR3 has 17 residues. The DNA of the CDR3 is TGTGCCAGCAGCTTAGGACAGGGGGCGCGAGACAAAAACATTCAGTACTTC. Translating gives CASSLGQGARDKNIQYF. The whole variable domain, filled in from reference TRBV5-6 and TRBJ2-4, reads DAGVTQSPTHLIKTRGQQVTLRCSPKSGHDTVSWYQQALGQGPQFIFQYYEEEERQRGNFPDRFSGHQFPNYSSELNVNALLLGDSALYLCASSLGQGARDKNIQYFGAGTRLSVL.

V is TRBV4-3 and J is TRBJ2-3; 11 positions match TRBD1. The CDR3 spans 18 residues. Germline CDR1 LGHNA, CDR2 YSLEER. J lost 5 bases, V lost 2 bases, and 12 bases had no gene match. The CDR3 coding sequence is TGCGCCAGCAGCCAATACACCGGACAGGGGGCAGTGAAAGATACGCAGTATTTT. It encodes CASSQYTGQGAVKDTQYF.

V and J are TRBV5-5 and TRBJ2-3; 10 bases match TRBD2. The germline gives CDR1 SGHKS, CDR2 YYEKEE (reference sequence). The CDR3 consists of 16 residues. With V trimmed by 0 bases and J by 3 bases, 4 bases remained unmatched. The CDR3 loop is CASSLVAGGNTDTQYF. DNA of the CDR3: TGTGCCAGCAGCTTGGTAGCGGGAGGCAATACAGATACGCAGTATTTT.

The chain's CDR3 is CASSSPWPSSYEQYF. For the CDR3, the DNA is TGTGCCAGCAGCTCTCCTTGGCCTAGTTCCTACGAGCAGTACTTC. The chain couples TRBV6-5 to TRBJ2-7; the D is unclear. CDR3 size: 15 residues. Per germline, CDR1 MNHEY and CDR2 SVGAGI. Trimming cost V 6 bases and J 1 base, with 16 bases left between them.

The CDR3 is CASSQAHRVSPPDTQYF. CDR3 in DNA: TGCGCCAGCAGCCAAGCTCACAGGGTGTCCCCCCCAGATACGCAGTATTTT. The V call is TRBV4-3, the J call TRBJ2-3; possibly TRBD1 for D (6 bases). The CDR3 is made up of 17 amino acids. Germline-derived CDR1 and CDR2 are LGHNA and YSLEER. With 1 base removed from V and 4 bases from J, the gap between germline ends came to 18 bases.

This sequence joins TRBV12-5 and TRBJ1-6; 12 nucleotides align to TRBD1. CDR1 is LGHNT and CDR2 is FRNRAP in the germline V gene. This CDR3 comprises 20 residues. Trimming took 0 bases from V and 8 from J; bases not matched to a gene: 14. CDR3 DNA: TGTGCTAGTGGTTTGGTACTTGCGGGGACAGGGGGCTTAGGAGATTCACCCCTCCACTTT. As protein: CASGLVLAGTGGLGDSPLHF.

The rearrangement joins TRBV10-1 to TRBJ1-5; D not resolved. Trimming cost V 0 bases and J 7 bases, with 22 bases left between them. Germline-derived CDR1 and CDR2 are WNHNN and SYGVQD (reference sequence). This CDR3 has 18 amino acids. CDR3 coding DNA: TGCGCCAGCAGTGAGTCGACCCGGGTACGGGGTTCAGGCCAGCCCCAGCATTTT. This codes for CASSESTRVRGSGQPQHF.

J is TRBJ2-7 and V is TRBV19; tentative D call: TRBD2 (6 bases). Trimming took off 5 bases at V and 4 bases at J, with 12 bases between the two ends. Germline lookup yields CDR1 LNHDA and CDR2 SQIVND (reference sequence). CDR3 length: 13 amino acids. The CDR3 spells CASSAGKEYEQYF. In DNA, the CDR3 is TGTGCCAGTAGTGCGGGGAAGGAGTACGAGCAGTACTTC.